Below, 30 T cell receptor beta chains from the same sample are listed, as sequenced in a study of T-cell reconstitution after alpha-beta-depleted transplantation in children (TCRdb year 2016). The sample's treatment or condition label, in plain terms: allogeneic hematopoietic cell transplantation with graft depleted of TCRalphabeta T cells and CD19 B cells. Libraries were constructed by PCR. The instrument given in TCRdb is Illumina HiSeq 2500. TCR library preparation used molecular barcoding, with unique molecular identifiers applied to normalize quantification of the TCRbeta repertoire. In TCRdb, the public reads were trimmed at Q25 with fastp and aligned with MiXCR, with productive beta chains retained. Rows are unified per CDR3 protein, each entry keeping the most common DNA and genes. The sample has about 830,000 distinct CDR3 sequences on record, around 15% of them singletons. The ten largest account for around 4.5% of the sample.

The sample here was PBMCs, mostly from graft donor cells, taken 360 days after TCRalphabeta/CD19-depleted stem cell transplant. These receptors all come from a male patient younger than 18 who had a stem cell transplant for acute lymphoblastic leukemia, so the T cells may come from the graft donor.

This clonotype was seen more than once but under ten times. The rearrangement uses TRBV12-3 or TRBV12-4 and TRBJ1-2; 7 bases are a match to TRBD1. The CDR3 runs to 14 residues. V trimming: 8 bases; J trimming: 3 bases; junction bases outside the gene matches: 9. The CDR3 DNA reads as TGTGCCAGCCTCATGGGGGGACAGTACTATGGCTACACCTTC. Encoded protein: CASLMGGQYYGYTF.

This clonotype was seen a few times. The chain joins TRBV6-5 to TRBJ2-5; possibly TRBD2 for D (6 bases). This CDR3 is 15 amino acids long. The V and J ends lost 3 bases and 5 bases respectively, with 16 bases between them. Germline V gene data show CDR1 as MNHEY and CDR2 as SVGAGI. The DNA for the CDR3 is TGTGCCAGCAGTTATGGGGCCTCGGGGGAGGAGACCCAGTACTTC. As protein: CASSYGASGEETQYF.

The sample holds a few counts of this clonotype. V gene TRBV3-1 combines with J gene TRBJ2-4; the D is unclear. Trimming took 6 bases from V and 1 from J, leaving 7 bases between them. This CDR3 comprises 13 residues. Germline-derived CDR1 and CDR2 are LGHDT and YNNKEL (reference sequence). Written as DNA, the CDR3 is TGTGCCAGCAGTCGGACGGCCAAAAACATTCAGTACTTC. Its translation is CASSRTAKNIQYF.

CDR3: CASSLSVNEGGTEAFF. The CDR3, as DNA: TGTGCCAGCAGCTTATCCGTCAATGAGGGGGGCACTGAAGCTTTCTTT. V usage is TRBV7-9 and J usage is TRBJ1-1; weak D call: TRBD1 (6 bases). Deletions cut 2 bases from V and 4 bases from J, with 17 bases between. Germline lookup yields CDR1 SEHNR and CDR2 FQNEAQ (reference sequence). This CDR3 region has 16 residues.

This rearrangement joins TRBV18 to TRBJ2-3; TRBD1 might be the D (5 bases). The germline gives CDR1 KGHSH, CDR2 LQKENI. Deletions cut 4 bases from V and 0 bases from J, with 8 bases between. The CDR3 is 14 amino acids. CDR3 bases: TGTGCCAGCTCACGTCCAGGGAGCACAGATACGCAGTATTTT. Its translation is CASSRPGSTDTQYF.

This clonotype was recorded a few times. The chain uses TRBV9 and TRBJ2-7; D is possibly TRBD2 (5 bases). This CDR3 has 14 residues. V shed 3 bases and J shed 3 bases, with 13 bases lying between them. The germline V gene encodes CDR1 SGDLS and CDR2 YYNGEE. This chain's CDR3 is CASSAGLEVYEQYF. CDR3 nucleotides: TGTGCCAGCAGCGCCGGACTGGAGGTCTACGAGCAGTACTTC.

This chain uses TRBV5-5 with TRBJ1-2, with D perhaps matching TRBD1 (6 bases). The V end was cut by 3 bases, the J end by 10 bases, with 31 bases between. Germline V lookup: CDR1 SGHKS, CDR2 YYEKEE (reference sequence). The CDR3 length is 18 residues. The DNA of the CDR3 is TGTGCCAGCAGCTGGCCCTCACTGTGGGGGGCGTGGGTGAATGACTACACCTTC. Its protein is CASSWPSLWGAWVNDYTF.

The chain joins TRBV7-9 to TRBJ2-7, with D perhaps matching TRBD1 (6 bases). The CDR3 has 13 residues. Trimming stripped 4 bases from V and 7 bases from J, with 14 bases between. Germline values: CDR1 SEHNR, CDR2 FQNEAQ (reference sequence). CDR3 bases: TGTGCCAGCAGCTCTTACAGGGTCGGGGAGCAGTACTTC. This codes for CASSSYRVGEQYF.

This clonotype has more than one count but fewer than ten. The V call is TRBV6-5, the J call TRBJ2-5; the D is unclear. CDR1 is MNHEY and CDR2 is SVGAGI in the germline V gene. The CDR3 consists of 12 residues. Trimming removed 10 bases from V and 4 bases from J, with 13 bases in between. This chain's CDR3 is CATTSVGETQYF. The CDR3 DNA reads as TGTGCCACCACCTCGGTGGGAGAGACCCAGTACTTC.

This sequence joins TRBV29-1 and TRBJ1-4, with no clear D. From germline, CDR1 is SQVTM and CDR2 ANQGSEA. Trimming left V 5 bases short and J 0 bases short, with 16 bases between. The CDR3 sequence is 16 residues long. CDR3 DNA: TGCAGCGTTTACGGGCGGAGCGGGGCAACTAATGAAAAACTGTTTTTT. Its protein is CSVYGRSGATNEKLFF.

CDR3 region: CASSLAGDFTDTQYF. The CDR3 DNA sequence: TGTGCCAGCAGCTTAGCCGGGGACTTCACAGATACGCAGTATTTT. The chain recombines TRBV7-9 with TRBJ2-3; a weak D match, TRBD2 (6 bases). The germline gives CDR1 SEHNR, CDR2 FQNEAQ (reference sequence). This CDR3 contains 15 residues. Trimming left V 0 bases short and J 2 bases short, with 9 bases between. The variable domain in full, with the rest retrieved from reference TRBV7-9 and TRBJ2-3, is DTGVSQNPRHKITKRGQNVTFRCDPISEHNRLYWYRQTLGQGPEFLTYFQNEAQLEKSRLLSDRFSAERPKGSFSTLEIQRTEQGDSAMYLCASSLAGDFTDTQYFGPGTRLTVL.

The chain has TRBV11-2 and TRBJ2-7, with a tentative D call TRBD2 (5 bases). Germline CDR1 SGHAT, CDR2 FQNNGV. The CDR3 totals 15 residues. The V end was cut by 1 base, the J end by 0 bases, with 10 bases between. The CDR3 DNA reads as TGTGCCAGCAGCTTAGGAGCGGTCAGCTCCTACGAGCAGTACTTC. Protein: CASSLGAVSSYEQYF.

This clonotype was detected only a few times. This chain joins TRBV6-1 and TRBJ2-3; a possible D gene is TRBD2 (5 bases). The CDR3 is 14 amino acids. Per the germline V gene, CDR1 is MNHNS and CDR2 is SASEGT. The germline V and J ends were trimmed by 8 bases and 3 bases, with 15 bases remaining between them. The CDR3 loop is CASQTAVATDTQYF. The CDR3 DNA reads TGTGCCAGCCAAACAGCGGTGGCAACAGATACGCAGTATTTT.

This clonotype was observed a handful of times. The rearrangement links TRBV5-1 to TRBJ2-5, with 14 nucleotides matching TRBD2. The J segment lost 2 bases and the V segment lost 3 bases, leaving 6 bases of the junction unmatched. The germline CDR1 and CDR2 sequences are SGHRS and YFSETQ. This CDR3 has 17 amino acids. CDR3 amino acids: CASSWGRLAGGQETQYF. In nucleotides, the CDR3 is TGCGCCAGCAGCTGGGGACGACTAGCGGGGGGGCAAGAGACCCAGTACTTC.

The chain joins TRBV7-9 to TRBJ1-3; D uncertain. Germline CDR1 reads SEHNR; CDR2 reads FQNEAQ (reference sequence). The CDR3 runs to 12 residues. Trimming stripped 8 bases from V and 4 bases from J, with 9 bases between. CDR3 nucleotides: TGTGCCAGCGAACGAGGAGGAAACACCATATATTTT. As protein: CASERGGNTIYF.

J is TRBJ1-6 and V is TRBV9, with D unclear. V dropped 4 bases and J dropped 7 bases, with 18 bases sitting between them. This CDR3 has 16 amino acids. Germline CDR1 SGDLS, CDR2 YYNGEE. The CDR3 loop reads CASSSPLTGQNSPLHF. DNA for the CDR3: TGTGCCAGCAGCTCACCCTTGACGGGTCAAAATTCACCCCTCCACTTT.

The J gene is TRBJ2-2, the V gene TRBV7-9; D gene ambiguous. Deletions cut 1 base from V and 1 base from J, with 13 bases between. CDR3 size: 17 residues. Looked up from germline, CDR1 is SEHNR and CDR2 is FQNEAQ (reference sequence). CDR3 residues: CASSLGEAFQNTGELFF. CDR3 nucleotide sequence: TGTGCCAGCAGCTTAGGCGAGGCCTTTCAGAACACCGGGGAGCTGTTTTTT.

CDR3 in DNA: TGTGCCAGCAGATCCCCGGGGGCGCAGGAGACCCAGTACTTC. It codes for CASRSPGAQETQYF. The chain has TRBV12-3 or TRBV12-4 and TRBJ2-5; D might be TRBD1 or TRBD2, each matching 6 bases. V shed 6 bases and J shed 5 bases, with 16 bases lying between them. This CDR3 comprises 14 residues.

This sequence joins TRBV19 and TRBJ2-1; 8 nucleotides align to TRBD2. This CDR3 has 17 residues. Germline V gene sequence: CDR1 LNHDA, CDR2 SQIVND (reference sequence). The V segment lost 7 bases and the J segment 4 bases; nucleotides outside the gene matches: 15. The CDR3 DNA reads TGTGCCAGTAAAAATAGGAAAGCGGGAGTTGGGTACAATGAGCAGTTCTTC. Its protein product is CASKNRKAGVGYNEQFF.

As DNA, the CDR3 is TGTGCCAGCCAGCGGGGACGGTCCTACGAGCAGTACTTC. Protein: CASQRGRSYEQYF. This sequence joins TRBV6-1 and TRBJ2-7; 7 bases align to TRBD2. Germline lookup yields CDR1 MNHNS and CDR2 SASEGT. The CDR3 has 13 residues. V gave up 8 bases and J gave up 1 base; unmatched junction bases: 5.

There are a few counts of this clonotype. This CDR3 is CASSSRGSGNQPQHF. DNA for the CDR3: TGTGCCAGCAGTTCCCGGGGGTCGGGCAATCAGCCCCAGCATTTT. V usage is TRBV12-3 or TRBV12-4 and J usage is TRBJ1-5; TRBD1 is a possible D gene (5 bases). This CDR3 comprises 15 residues. Trimming cost V 4 bases and J 2 bases, with 12 bases left between them.

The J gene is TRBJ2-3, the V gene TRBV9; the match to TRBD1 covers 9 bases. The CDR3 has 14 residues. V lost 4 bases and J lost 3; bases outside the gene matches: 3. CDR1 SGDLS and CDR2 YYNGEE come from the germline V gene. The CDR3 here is CASSRDRETDTQYF. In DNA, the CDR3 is TGTGCCAGCAGCCGGGACAGGGAAACAGATACGCAGTATTTT.

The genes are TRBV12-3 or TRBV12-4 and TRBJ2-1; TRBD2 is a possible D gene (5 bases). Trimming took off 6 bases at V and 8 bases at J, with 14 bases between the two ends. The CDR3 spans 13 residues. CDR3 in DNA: TGTGCCAGCAGCGGAGGCTACTGGGATGAGCAGTTCTTC. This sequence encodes CASSGGYWDEQFF.

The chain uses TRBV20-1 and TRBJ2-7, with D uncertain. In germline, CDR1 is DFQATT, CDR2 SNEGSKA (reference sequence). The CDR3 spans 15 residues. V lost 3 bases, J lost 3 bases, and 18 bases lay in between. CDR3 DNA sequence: TGCAGTGCTAGTGAAGTAAGTCACGACGGCTACGAGCAGTACTTC. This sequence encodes CSASEVSHDGYEQYF.

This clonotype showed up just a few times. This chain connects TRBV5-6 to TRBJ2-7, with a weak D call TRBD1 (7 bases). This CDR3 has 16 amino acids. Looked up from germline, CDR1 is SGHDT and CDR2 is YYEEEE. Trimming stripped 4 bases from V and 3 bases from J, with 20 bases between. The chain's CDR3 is CASSLLGGDSNYEQYF. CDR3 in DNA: TGTGCCAGCAGCCTGTTAGGAGGGGACAGCAACTACGAGCAGTACTTC.

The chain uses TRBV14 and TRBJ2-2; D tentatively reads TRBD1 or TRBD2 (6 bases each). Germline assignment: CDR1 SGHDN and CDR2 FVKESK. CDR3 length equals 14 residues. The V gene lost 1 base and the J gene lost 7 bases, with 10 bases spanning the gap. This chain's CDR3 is CASSQAGGYGELFF. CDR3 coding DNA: TGTGCCAGCAGCCAAGCCGGGGGCTACGGGGAGCTGTTTTTT.

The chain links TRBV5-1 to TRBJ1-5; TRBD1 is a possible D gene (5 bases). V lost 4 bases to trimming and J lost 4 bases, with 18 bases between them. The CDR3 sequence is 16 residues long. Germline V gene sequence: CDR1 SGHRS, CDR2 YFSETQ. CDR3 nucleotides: TGCGCCAGCAGCCCCCTCGAAGACAGCTGGAATCAGCCCCAGCATTTT. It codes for CASSPLEDSWNQPQHF.

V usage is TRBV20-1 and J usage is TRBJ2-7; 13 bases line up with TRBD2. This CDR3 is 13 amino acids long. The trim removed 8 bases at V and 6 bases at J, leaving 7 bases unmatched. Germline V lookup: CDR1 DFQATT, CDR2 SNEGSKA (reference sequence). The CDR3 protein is CSRAGLAGPEQYF. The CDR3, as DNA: TGCAGTCGTGCGGGACTAGCGGGACCCGAGCAGTACTTC.

CDR3 residues: CASSGTRASPLHF. The CDR3 bases are TGCGCCAGCAGCGGGACCAGGGCCTCACCCCTCCACTTT. The chain recombines TRBV5-1 with TRBJ1-6, with D tentatively TRBD1 (5 bases). Germline-derived CDR1 and CDR2 are SGHRS and YFSETQ. Trimming pared 4 bases from V and 10 bases from J, leaving 12 bases between. The CDR3 extends over 13 amino acids.

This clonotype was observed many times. In DNA, the CDR3 is TGTGCCAGCAGCTCCGTAGAACAGGCCATGAACACTGAAGCTTTCTTT. Residues: CASSSVEQAMNTEAFF. The rearrangement joins TRBV7-6 to TRBJ1-1; possibly TRBD1 for D (5 bases). In germline, CDR1 is SGHVS, CDR2 FNYEAQ. The ends were cut back, 4 bases at V and 0 bases at J, with 15 bases in the middle. CDR3 length: 16 residues.